These T cell receptor beta chains were read from a single sample in a study of neurological immune-mediated disorders. TCRdb independently ran MiXCR on the 5' RACE reads; one entry per CDR3 protein. The sample shows around 20,000 distinct CDR3 sequences, about an eighth of them seen only once. Sequences were obtained from PBMCs. Source of these receptors: a woman aged 55-69 years with HTLV-1-associated myelopathy (HAM/TSP). CDR3s include the opening cysteine and the closing phenylalanine or tryptophan. A D gene is named only where the DNA matches it firmly. Only some rows state a clone size, as once, few, many or a class for expanded clones.

J	D	size	V	DNA	CDR3
TRBJ2-1	NA	many	TRBV20-1	TGCAGTGCTAAACCGGGCAGGGGCGCAGCGTACAATGAGCAGTTCTTC	CSAKPGRGAAYNEQFF
TRBJ1-1	NA	medium-sized	TRBV5-1	TGCGCCAGCAGCTTCGGACCGGAGGCTGAAGCTTTCTTT	CASSFGPEAEAFF
TRBJ2-2	TRBD1	many	TRBV29-1	TGCAGCGTTCTACCGGGACAGGGGAACACCGGGGAGCTGTTTTTT	CSVLPGQGNTGELFF
TRBJ1-3	NA	many	TRBV7-2	TGTGCCAGCAGCTTAGTCGGGGGGAACTCTGGAAACACCATATATTTT	CASSLVGGNSGNTIYF
TRBJ2-1	TRBD1	few	TRBV7-7	TGTGCCAGCAGCCCCGGACTTTACCGGGACAGGGGACCCTACAATGAGCAGTTCTTC	CASSPGLYRDRGPYNEQFF
TRBJ1-4	NA	many	TRBV24-1	TGTGCCACCAGTGATCGAGGGGCAACTAATGAAAAACTGTTTTTT	CATSDRGATNEKLFF
TRBJ2-1	TRBD2	many	TRBV29-1	TGCAGCGTTGAACAGCGGGGGGCTCATGGTGAGCAGTTCTTC	CSVEQRGAHGEQFF
TRBJ1-1	TRBD1	many	TRBV5-1	TGCGCCAGCAGCTTGGGGGCCCCACAGGGGGCGGGAACTGAAGCTTTCTTT	CASSLGAPQGAGTEAFF
TRBJ2-7	NA	many	TRBV6-1	TGTGCCAGCAGTGAAGCCTTGGGGGGACAGACCTACGAGCAGTACTTC	CASSEALGGQTYEQYF
TRBJ1-2	NA	many	TRBV20-1	TGCAGTGCTAGAGAGGTCCAACGGGGCTATGGCTACACCTTC	CSAREVQRGYGYTF
TRBJ2-6	NA	NA	TRBV7-6	TGTGCCAGCAGCTCATACCCCGACAGGTCCGACTCTGGGGCCAACGTCCTGACTTTC	CASSSYPDRSDSGANVLTF
TRBJ2-3	TRBD2	many	TRBV5-1	TGCGCCAGCAGCTTGGCGACTAGCGGGGCCCCAGATACGCAGTATTTT	CASSLATSGAPDTQYF
TRBJ1-5	NA	few	TRBV19	TGTGCCAGTAGTATTCAACAGAATAGCAATCAGCCCCAGCATTTT	CASSIQQNSNQPQHF
TRBJ1-1	NA	many	TRBV7-2	TGTGCCAGCAGCTTAGTTCTGGGCGAGAACACTGAAGCTTTCTTT	CASSLVLGENTEAFF
TRBJ2-3	TRBD1	many	TRBV7-9	TGTGCCAGCAGCTCAGTGGGACAGGGGCAGCTGAATACGCAGTATTTT	CASSSVGQGQLNTQYF
TRBJ2-3	TRBD1	NA	TRBV20-1	TGCAGTGCGGGACAGGGGGCGACGGCTACAGATACGCAGTATTTT	CSAGQGATATDTQYF
TRBJ2-5	TRBD2	many	TRBV7-7	TGTGCCAGCGCCTGGGGGGGGCAAGAGACCCAGTACTTC	CASAWGGQETQYF
TRBJ2-5	TRBD1	many	TRBV3-1	TGTGCCAGCATCCGGGACAGGGGCGAGAGGACCCAGTACTTC	CASIRDRGERTQYF
TRBJ2-2	TRBD1	many	TRBV20-1	TGCAGTGCTAGACCGACAGGGACCGGGGAGCTGTTTTTT	CSARPTGTGELFF
TRBJ2-7	TRBD2	large	TRBV20-1	TGCAGTGCTACCCGGCGGGGGGGGATCTACGAGCAGTACTTC	CSATRRGGIYEQYF
TRBJ2-2	NA	many	TRBV20-1	TGCAGTGCAAAACAAACGAACACCGGGGAGCTGTTTTTT	CSAKQTNTGELFF
TRBJ1-5	NA	many	TRBV6-1	TGTGCCAGCAGGAGGGACCCTTTGGGGGGCAATCAGCCCCAGCATTTT	CASRRDPLGGNQPQHF
TRBJ1-4	NA	NA	TRBV12-3/TRBV12-4	TGTGCCAGCAGTTTCACTCCCGGGAGCAATGAAAAACTGTTTTTT	CASSFTPGSNEKLFF
TRBJ1-1	NA	NA	TRBV9	TGTGCCAGCAGCAGGTGGGGTGAAGCTTTCTTT	CASSRWGEAFF
TRBJ2-1	TRBD2	many	TRBV20-1	TGCAGTGCTAGTAGGCTAGCGGGGGTCAATGAGCAGTTCTTC	CSASRLAGVNEQFF
TRBJ1-2	NA	many	TRBV20-1	TGCAGTGCTAGGGAGCCCGGGGGGCCGGACTATGGCTACACCTTC	CSAREPGGPDYGYTF